This TCR beta chain stems from a study of identical twins. The CDR3 contains 14 residues. Germline V gives CDR1 SNHLY, CDR2 FYNNEI. With 6 bases removed from V and 0 bases from J, the gap between germline ends came to 9 bases. Addition of a universal primer site occurred through template switching, and cDNA carried unique molecular identifiers. TCRdb called the 5' RACE reads again in MiXCR, with one record for every CDR3 protein. Here the sample spans some 630,000 distinct CDR3 sequences, roughly 6.6% being singletons. Notes on the study in general: Analyses of zero insertions could be partly confounded by invariant MAIT and iNKT cells. Excess twin sharing in beta out-of-frame sequences was weaker. Models underestimated out-of-frame TCR alpha sharing in monozygotic twins.

This clonotype has ten or more counts. Its target is unknown. This sample also appeared in a second study, on yellow fever vaccine responses in identical twins.

Material for sequencing was PBMCs. The TCR comes from a young woman in good health. The chain has TRBV2 and TRBJ1-5; D is unresolved. The CDR3 nucleotides read TGTGCCAGCAGCGTCGCCGGTAGCAATCAGCCCCAGCATTTT. It is translated as CASSVAGSNQPQHF.